These 25 T cell receptor beta chains share one sample of origin, sequenced in a study of PD-L1 blockade in urothelial cancer. Here immunoSEQ multiplex PCR was the method, and the copy in TCRdb shows in-frame clones only, minus some. The repertoire holds 90,000 to 120,000 clones, with about 85% as singletons. The sequencing here drew on PBMCs, taken around atezolizumab (anti-PD-L1) treatment. The receptors were sampled from a middle-aged man with urothelial cancer.

The count of this clone is one. The rearrangement uses TRBV9 and TRBJ2-2; possibly TRBD2 for D (5 bases). Trimming shortened V by 0 bases and J by 6 bases, and 15 bases separated the two germline ends. Germline V gives CDR1 SGDLS, CDR2 YYNGEE. This CDR3 has 16 residues. Here the CDR3 DNA reads TGTGCCAGCAGCGTAGGAGGAACGGGAAGGGCCGGGGAGCTGTTTTTT. The encoded protein is CASSVGGTGRAGELFF.

The sample holds one count of this clone. This chain links TRBV7-2 with TRBJ2-5; 10 bases match TRBD2. Per the germline V gene, CDR1 is SGHTA and CDR2 is FQGNSA. There are 16 residues in the CDR3. The ends lost 1 base at V and 5 bases at J; junction bases unmatched: 7. CDR3 in amino acids: CASSLVASGSEETQYF. In DNA, the CDR3 is TGTGCCAGCAGCTTAGTCGCTAGCGGGAGTGAGGAGACCCAGTACTTC.

The CDR3 nucleotides are TGTGCCAGCCGAGAACTAGCCGCATTCGTTCGTACGCAGTATTTT. Protein product: CASRELAAFVRTQYF. The rearrangement joins TRBV6-5 to TRBJ2-3; TRBD2 might be the D (6 bases). V was pared by 8 bases and J by 8 bases, with 23 bases between. Germline V gene data show CDR1 as MNHEY and CDR2 as SVGAGI. The CDR3 has 15 amino acids.

In its sample, this clone was seen once. The rearrangement links TRBV6-1 to TRBJ2-7, with 8 bases that match TRBD2. This CDR3 contains 15 residues. V shed 4 bases and J 1 base; nucleotides not matched to a gene: 6. CDR1 MNHNS and CDR2 SASEGT come from the germline V gene. The CDR3 reads CASSASSGRSYEQYF. The CDR3 DNA follows: TGTGCCAGCAGTGCCTCTAGCGGGCGATCCTACGAGCAGTACTTC.

The V call is TRBV4-1, the J call TRBJ1-2, with D perhaps TRBD1 (6 bases). Trimming removed 1 base at V and 6 bases at J, with 12 bases between. Germline CDR1 is MGHRA and CDR2 is YSYEKL. The CDR3 has 14 amino acids. The CDR3, as DNA: TGCGCCAGCAGCCAAGTCCAGGGGTGGAATGGCTACACCTTC. Translated: CASSQVQGWNGYTF.

The chain links TRBV7-3 to TRBJ2-1; 10 nucleotides line up with TRBD2. Germline trimming cut 6 bases from V and 3 bases from J; bases unmatched to any gene: 5. CDR3 size: 15 residues. In germline, CDR1 is SGHTA, CDR2 FQGTGA. This chain's CDR3 is CASRQGTSDYNEQFF. The CDR3 DNA reads as TGTGCCAGCAGACAGGGGACTAGCGACTACAATGAGCAGTTCTTC.

This clone is a singleton in its sample. The CDR3 nucleotides read TGTGCCACCAGCAGAGTCAAAGGGACTAGCGGTAGCAATGAGCAGTTCTTC. Protein: CATSRVKGTSGSNEQFF. This chain links TRBV15 with TRBJ2-1; 11 bases line up with TRBD2. Germline-derived CDR1 and CDR2 are LNHNV and YYDKDF (reference sequence). The CDR3 is 17 amino acids. Germline trimming cut 1 base from V and 6 bases from J; bases unmatched to any gene: 8.

This chain joins TRBV5-1 and TRBJ1-1; D gene ambiguous. CDR1 is SGHRS and CDR2 is YFSETQ in the germline V gene. V was shortened by 2 bases and J by 1 base, with 15 bases between the two germline ends. The CDR3 runs to 16 residues. CDR3 protein: CASSFAPERWNTEAFF. In DNA form, the CDR3 reads TGCGCCAGCAGCTTTGCCCCCGAGCGATGGAACACTGAAGCTTTCTTT.

The rearrangement links TRBV18 to TRBJ2-1; 7 bases map to TRBD2. With V trimmed by 4 bases and J by 8 bases, 17 bases remained unmatched. CDR3 length equals 17 residues. Germline V gives CDR1 KGHSH, CDR2 LQKENI. The CDR3 reads CASSLSPGLVNRDEQFF. In nucleotides, the CDR3 is TGTGCCAGCTCACTCTCCCCCGGACTAGTCAATCGCGATGAGCAGTTCTTC.

The chain has TRBV9 and TRBJ2-1; possible D gene TRBD1, 6 bases. V was cut by 3 bases and J by 3 bases, with 10 bases left in between. CDR1 is SGDLS and CDR2 is YYNGEE in the germline V gene. The CDR3 is made up of 14 amino acids. Written as DNA, the CDR3 is TGTGCCAGCAGCGACCTACAGGGCTACAATGAGCAGTTCTTC. This gives the protein CASSDLQGYNEQFF.

This chain connects TRBV28 to TRBJ2-4; no clear D. CDR3 size: 14 residues. Trimming removed 2 bases at V and 3 bases at J, with 8 bases between. Germline CDR1 reads MDHEN; CDR2 reads SYDVKM. CDR3 sequence reads: CASSLMSVKNIQYF. CDR3 bases: TGTGCCAGCAGTTTAATGAGCGTCAAAAACATTCAGTACTTC.

The chain employs TRBV30 and TRBJ1-2; D is perhaps TRBD1 (6 bases). The CDR3 spans 13 residues. Trimming took 2 bases from V and 8 from J, leaving 15 bases between them. Germline V gives CDR1 GTSNPN, CDR2 SVGIG (reference sequence). CDR3 in amino acids: CAWSHSGARGYTF. CDR3 DNA: TGTGCCTGGAGTCATTCAGGGGCCAGGGGCTACACCTTC.

This chain links TRBV19 with TRBJ1-1; a weak D match, TRBD1 (5 bases). CDR3 size: 14 residues. From germline, CDR1 is LNHDA and CDR2 SQIVND (reference sequence). V dropped 3 bases and J dropped 0 bases, with 8 bases sitting between them. DNA of the CDR3: TGTGCCAGTAGTATTGGACACATGAACACTGAAGCTTTCTTT. Protein sequence: CASSIGHMNTEAFF.

The chain couples TRBV15 to TRBJ2-7, with TRBD2 matching 9 bases. V dropped 5 bases and J dropped 3; count of bases not matched to a gene: 5. CDR1 and CDR2 (germline): LNHNV, YYDKDF (reference sequence). The CDR3 contains 14 residues. The CDR3 nucleotides are TGTGCCACCAGCCTCGGACTAGCGCTCTACGAGCAGTACTTC. Encoded protein: CATSLGLALYEQYF.

In its sample, this clone was seen a few times. The V call is TRBV27, the J call TRBJ1-1; 11 bases line up with TRBD1. This CDR3 is built from 15 residues. Germline CDR1 reads MNHEY; CDR2 reads SMNVEV (reference sequence). V lost 5 bases to trimming and J lost 4 bases; unmatched junction nucleotides: 6. In nucleotides, the CDR3 is TGTGCCAGCAGTGTCTCCGGGACAGGGGGCACTGAAGCTTTCTTT. It is translated as CASSVSGTGGTEAFF.

This chain joins TRBV4-1 and TRBJ2-5; a weak D match, TRBD2 (5 bases). V shed 4 bases and J shed 5 bases, with 17 bases lying between them. Looked up from germline, CDR1 is MGHRA and CDR2 is YSYEKL. The CDR3 length is 15 residues. The CDR3, as DNA: TGCGCCAGCAGCCCCTCCGCGAACGGGATGGAGACCCAGTACTTC. It yields the protein CASSPSANGMETQYF.

The J gene is TRBJ1-5, the V gene TRBV6-6; 8 nucleotides agree with TRBD1. The CDR3 has 14 residues. Germline-derived CDR1 and CDR2 are MNHNY and SVGAGI (reference sequence). The V segment lost 3 bases and the J segment 6 bases; nucleotides outside the gene matches: 4. CDR3 bases: TGTGCCAGCAGTTATTCGGACAGGGTTCAGCCCCAGCATTTT. This gives the protein CASSYSDRVQPQHF.

V and J are TRBV5-4 and TRBJ2-7; 7 positions agree with TRBD2. This CDR3 is 13 amino acids long. With 4 bases clipped from V and 7 bases from J, the junction kept 8 bases outside the gene matches. Germline V gene data show CDR1 as SGHNT and CDR2 as YYREEE (reference sequence). The CDR3 is CASSPGLPSEQYF. DNA for the CDR3: TGTGCCAGCAGCCCGGGACTACCATCAGAGCAGTACTTC.

The chain recombines TRBV18 with TRBJ1-1; no firm D call. CDR1 and CDR2 from the germline V gene are KGHSH and LQKENI. The CDR3 has 15 residues. Deletions cut 0 bases from V and 1 base from J, with 9 bases between. The CDR3 nucleotides read TGTGCCAGCTCACCACCCCCAGGCAGGAACACTGAAGCTTTCTTT. This sequence encodes CASSPPPGRNTEAFF. The whole variable domain, filled in from reference TRBV18 and TRBJ1-1, reads NAGVMQNPRHLVRRRGQEARLRCSPMKGHSHVYWYRQLPEEGLKFMVYLQKENIIDESGMPKERFSAEFPKEGPSILRIQQVVRGDSAAYFCASSPPPGRNTEAFFGQGTRLTVV.

The chain has TRBV11-3 and TRBJ2-5; 7 bases are shared with TRBD1. In germline, CDR1 is SGHNT, CDR2 YENEEA. This CDR3 spans 14 amino acids. V dropped 5 bases and J dropped 1; count of bases not matched to a gene: 4. CDR3 nucleotide sequence: TGTGCCAGCAGCCAGGACAGGAGCCAAGAGACCCAGTACTTC. Protein product: CASSQDRSQETQYF.

The V call is TRBV4-1, the J call TRBJ2-7; no clear D. This CDR3 has 13 amino acids. CDR1 and CDR2 (germline): MGHRA, YSYEKL. V lost 4 bases, J lost 4 bases, and 11 bases lay in between. CDR3 bases: TGCGCCAGCAGCCGGATTGGAGCTTACGAGCAGTACTTC. Translation: CASSRIGAYEQYF.

The chain is built from TRBV7-9 and TRBJ2-7; 10 bases line up with TRBD2. The CDR3 consists of 17 residues. Germline CDR1 is SEHNR and CDR2 is FQNEAQ (reference sequence). J was trimmed by 5 bases and V by 2 bases; bases with no gene match: 12. The CDR3 spells CASSLTSLVSGRNEQYF. The CDR3 DNA sequence: TGTGCCAGCAGCTTAACTTCACTGGTTAGCGGGAGGAACGAGCAGTACTTC. The variable domain in full, with the rest retrieved from reference TRBV7-9 and TRBJ2-7, is DTGVSQNPRHKITKRGQNVTFRCDPISEHNRLYWYRQTLGQGPEFLTYFQNEAQLEKSRLLSDRFSAERPKGSFSTLEIQRTEQGDSAMYLCASSLTSLVSGRNEQYFGPGTRLTVT.

The CDR3 is CASSSTTRLAGGRGETQYF. DNA for the CDR3: TGTGCCAGCAGTTCAACAACAAGACTAGCGGGAGGGAGGGGAGAGACCCAGTACTTC. This chain connects TRBV27 to TRBJ2-5; 14 bases agree with TRBD2. V gave up 4 bases and J gave up 4 bases; unmatched junction bases: 14. The CDR3 has 19 residues. Germline V lookup: CDR1 MNHEY, CDR2 SMNVEV (reference sequence).

The chain joins TRBV5-1 to TRBJ1-1; D call uncertain. V was shortened by 2 bases and J by 4 bases, with 15 bases between the two germline ends. CDR3 size: 15 residues. Germline assignment: CDR1 SGHRS and CDR2 YFSETQ. DNA for the CDR3: TGCGCCAGCAGCTTAACAGTTTTAGGTGGCACTGAAGCTTTCTTT. Its translation: CASSLTVLGGTEAFF.

This clone was picked up one time. The chain employs TRBV28 and TRBJ1-3; 8 nucleotides align to TRBD1. Germline V gene lookup returns CDR1 MDHEN and CDR2 SYDVKM. The V and J ends lost 7 bases and 3 bases, in that order; junction bases with no gene match: 5. The CDR3 extends over 14 amino acids. The chain's CDR3 is CASTRTGLGNTIYF. CDR3 nucleotide sequence: TGTGCCAGCACTAGGACAGGGCTTGGAAACACCATATATTTT.